The rows below give T cell receptor beta chains drawn from one sample of a study of radiotherapy plus CTLA-4 blockade in lung cancer. Only in-frame clones appear in the TCRdb table, and some are missing; sequencing was by immunoSEQ multiplex PCR. Of about 86,000 clones listed, roughly 80% were seen once; the top ten hold 0.82%. The sample here was peripheral blood, taken from a patient treated with radiotherapy plus ipilimumab. Source of these receptors: a human donor with non-small cell lung cancer who had stable disease on radiotherapy plus ipilimumab. The CDR3 runs from the conserved cysteine through the conserved F or W. Fields, in order: V gene, J gene, clone size, D gene, CDR3 DNA, CDR3 protein. A D gene is named only where the DNA matches it firmly. Only some rows state a clone size, as once, few, many or a class for expanded clones.

v_gene: TRBV18; j_gene: TRBJ1-2; abundance: NA; d_gene: NA; CDR3nt: TGTGCCAGCTCACCAGTCGGGGGCCCTGGCTACACCTTC; CDR3aa: CASSPVGGPGYTF
v_gene: TRBV5-1; j_gene: TRBJ1-2; abundance: once; d_gene: NA; CDR3nt: TGCGCCAGCAGCTCACAGGGTTATGGCTACACCTTC; CDR3aa: CASSSQGYGYTF
v_gene: TRBV7-3; j_gene: TRBJ2-4; abundance: NA; d_gene: NA; CDR3nt: TGTGCCAGCAGCCCAACCGGAGGAAGTGCCAAAAACATTCAGTACTTC; CDR3aa: CASSPTGGSAKNIQYF
v_gene: TRBV28; j_gene: TRBJ1-2; abundance: NA; d_gene: TRBD1; CDR3nt: TGTGCCAGCGGTCCCTTAGGGGGCAGAGGATCCCGAGGCTACACCTTC; CDR3aa: CASGPLGGRGSRGYTF
v_gene: TRBV5-1; j_gene: TRBJ2-7; abundance: NA; d_gene: NA; CDR3nt: TGCGCCAGCAGCCTGAGGACAAGTGAGTACGAGCAGTACTTC; CDR3aa: CASSLRTSEYEQYF
v_gene: TRBV9; j_gene: TRBJ1-2; abundance: few; d_gene: TRBD1; CDR3nt: TGTGCCAGCAGCGTTTTCGAGGGGGCGGTTTCTGGGGATGGCTACACCTTC; CDR3aa: CASSVFEGAVSGDGYTF
v_gene: TRBV5-1; j_gene: TRBJ1-1; abundance: NA; d_gene: NA; CDR3nt: TGCGCCAGCAGCTTGGATGGCAGACCGAACACTGAAGCTTTCTTT; CDR3aa: CASSLDGRPNTEAFF
v_gene: TRBV30; j_gene: TRBJ1-2; abundance: NA; d_gene: NA; CDR3nt: TGTGCCTGGAGCAGGGGAAAACAAGACTACACCTTC; CDR3aa: CAWSRGKQDYTF
v_gene: TRBV7-2; j_gene: TRBJ1-3; abundance: NA; d_gene: TRBD1; CDR3nt: TGTGCCAGCAGCGACAGGGGAGAGGGAAACACCATATATTTT; CDR3aa: CASSDRGEGNTIYF
v_gene: TRBV28; j_gene: TRBJ2-5; abundance: NA; d_gene: NA; CDR3nt: TGTGCCAGCAGGCGGACAGTTGCAGAGACCCAGTACTTC; CDR3aa: CASRRTVAETQYF
v_gene: TRBV2; j_gene: TRBJ2-7; abundance: NA; d_gene: NA; CDR3nt: TGTGCCAGCAGTGCTACAGATTACGAACCCCCCCATTTGCAGTACTTC; CDR3aa: CASSATDYEPPHLQYF
v_gene: TRBV6-5; j_gene: TRBJ2-7; abundance: NA; d_gene: NA; CDR3nt: TGTGCCAGCAGTTACTCCGGCTACCGCTCCTACGAGCAGTACTTC; CDR3aa: CASSYSGYRSYEQYF
v_gene: TRBV13; j_gene: TRBJ1-2; abundance: NA; d_gene: TRBD1; CDR3nt: TGTGCCAGCAGCTTAGATCCGGCAGGGGGCTATGGCTACACCTTC; CDR3aa: CASSLDPAGGYGYTF
v_gene: TRBV10-1; j_gene: TRBJ2-2; abundance: NA; d_gene: NA; CDR3nt: TGCGCCAGCAGTGAGGAAGGGACGAGCACCGGGGAGCTGTTTTTT; CDR3aa: CASSEEGTSTGELFF
v_gene: TRBV6-1; j_gene: TRBJ2-7; abundance: NA; d_gene: TRBD1; CDR3nt: TGTGCCAGCAGTGAACCAGGGGGCACCACCTACGAGCAGTACTTC; CDR3aa: CASSEPGGTTYEQYF
v_gene: TRBV19; j_gene: TRBJ2-2; abundance: NA; d_gene: TRBD1; CDR3nt: TGTGCCAGTAGTACCAAAGACAGGGTGGCATTCGGGGAGCTGTTTTTT; CDR3aa: CASSTKDRVAFGELFF
v_gene: TRBV10-2; j_gene: TRBJ1-6; abundance: few; d_gene: NA; CDR3nt: TGCGCCAGCGGAAATTCACCCCTCCACTTT; CDR3aa: CASGNSPLHF
v_gene: TRBV29-1; j_gene: TRBJ2-3; abundance: NA; d_gene: TRBD1; CDR3nt: TGCAGCGCATCGCCCGGACAGGTTATAGATACGCAGTATTTT; CDR3aa: CSASPGQVIDTQYF
v_gene: TRBV30; j_gene: TRBJ1-1; abundance: few; d_gene: NA; CDR3nt: TGTGCCTGGGACCCCGTGGCGTTCTCTGAAGCTTTCTTT; CDR3aa: CAWDPVAFSEAFF
v_gene: TRBV30; j_gene: TRBJ2-7; abundance: NA; d_gene: NA; CDR3nt: TGTGCCTGGGGACAGACGACGAACGAGCAGTACTTC; CDR3aa: CAWGQTTNEQYF